This TCR beta chain appears in the sequencing data of a study of OX40 agonist ivuxolimab in advanced cancers. Findings and caveats of the study: Dose levels from 0.1 to 3.0 mg/kg saw CD4+ and CD8+ blood T cells expand clonally by week 6.

Points on this clone: Its target is unknown.

From germline, CDR1 is SGHNT and CDR2 YENEEA. The CDR3 totals 14 residues. After removal of 5 bases from V and 5 bases from J, the junction contained 8 bases not matched to a gene. Prior autoimmune disease or systemic immunosuppression barred patients. The protocol was immunoSEQ multiplex PCR, while the TCRdb copy is restricted to in-frame clones and leaves out a portion. The sample holds some 50,000 clones, roughly 94% seen once. Sequenced material: CD4+ or CD8+ T cells sorted from blood, taken in a trial of the OX40 agonist ivuxolimab. The rearrangement links TRBV11-3 to TRBJ2-5, with 7 bases matching TRBD2. This sequence originates from an adult with an advanced solid tumor such as melanoma, head and neck, liver or kidney cancer. The CDR3 loop is CASSQSGGGETQYF. The CDR3 bases are TGTGCCAGCAGCCAAAGTGGGGGAGGGGAGACCCAGTACTTC.